Listed below are T cell receptor beta chains from one sample, sequenced in a study of beta chain features in type 1 diabetes. Only in-frame clones appear in the TCRdb table, and some are missing; sequencing was by immunoSEQ multiplex PCR. The sample carries about 350,000 clones, about 19% recorded once. Sequencing input: naive CD4+ T cells from blood. These receptors were collected from a woman under 30 in good health. The CDR3 runs from the conserved cysteine through the conserved F or W. The D gene is left open where the match is weak. Only some rows state a clone size, as once, few, many or a class for expanded clones.

V gene,D gene,clone size,J gene,CDR3 protein,CDR3 DNA
TRBV5-4,-,few,TRBJ2-5,CASSQGHPQETQYF,TGTGCCAGCAGCCAAGGACATCCTCAAGAGACCCAGTACTTC
TRBV10-3,-,-,TRBJ2-7,CAIRPGDHEQYF,TGTGCCATCAGGCCGGGAGACCACGAGCAGTACTTC
TRBV14,-,-,TRBJ1-4,CASSRLETSFEKLFF,TGTGCCAGCAGCCGCTTGGAGACCTCTTTTGAAAAACTGTTTTTT
TRBV4-2,-,-,TRBJ2-1,CASSPSDYPYNEQFF,TGTGCCAGCAGCCCCTCGGACTACCCGTACAATGAGCAGTTCTTC
TRBV5-1,TRBD2,-,TRBJ2-3,CASSLARAGTDTQYF,TGCGCCAGCAGCTTGGCCCGAGCGGGGACAGATACGCAGTATTTT
TRBV4-1,TRBD1,-,TRBJ1-4,CASSQVDRSTNEKLFF,TGCGCCAGCAGCCAGGTGGACAGGTCAACTAATGAAAAACTGTTTTTT
TRBV5-1,-,-,TRBJ2-7,CASSLESLVFEQYF,TGCGCCAGCAGCTTGGAATCCCTAGTCTTCGAGCAGTACTTC
TRBV30,TRBD1,few,TRBJ1-3,CAWSGQGSGNTIYF,TGTGCCTGGAGTGGACAGGGGTCCGGAAACACCATATATTTT
TRBV30,TRBD1,few,TRBJ2-7,CAWSVLDRGYEQYF,TGTGCCTGGAGTGTACTGGACAGGGGCTACGAGCAGTACTTC
TRBV10-3,-,few,TRBJ2-2,CAISEVPGGELFF,TGTGCCATCAGTGAAGTGCCGGGCGGGGAGCTGTTTTTT
TRBV23-1,-,-,TRBJ1-5,CASSHGYARDCLINQPQHF,TGCGCCAGCAGTCACGGGTATGCTCGGGACTGCCTGATCAATCAGCCCCAGCATTTT
TRBV4-1,TRBD1,few,TRBJ1-5,CASSQEGTVYGNQPQHF,TGCGCCAGCAGCCAAGAAGGGACAGTCTACGGCAATCAGCCCCAGCATTTT
TRBV2,TRBD1,-,TRBJ1-2,CACEDRVGTEGYTF,TGTGCCTGCGAAGACAGGGTGGGTACAGAAGGCTACACCTTC
TRBV14,TRBD2,-,TRBJ2-7,CASSQDRWTSYTEQYF,TGTGCCAGCAGCCAAGATCGCTGGACTAGCTATACCGAGCAGTACTTC
TRBV29-1,-,-,TRBJ2-5,CSVDLRGETQYF,TGCAGCGTTGACTTGCGGGGAGAGACCCAGTACTTC
TRBV7-2,TRBD2,-,TRBJ2-3,CASSPFERENRDTQYF,TGTGCCAGCAGCCCCTTCGAGCGGGAGAATAGGGATACGCAGTATTTT
TRBV4-1,-,-,TRBJ2-3,CASSQGVADTQYF,TGCGCCAGCAGCCAAGGTGTAGCAGATACGCAGTATTTT
TRBV9,-,few,TRBJ1-5,CASSEDSSNQPQHF,TGTGCCAGCAGCGAAGACAGTAGCAATCAGCCCCAGCATTTT
TRBV6-5,-,-,TRBJ1-2,CASSYGTNYGYTF,TGTGCCAGCAGTTACGGGACAAACTATGGCTACACCTTC
TRBV4-1,TRBD1,few,TRBJ2-7,CASSRGQVHSYEQYF,TGCGCCAGCAGCCGGGGACAGGTCCACTCCTACGAGCAGTACTTC
TRBV29-1,TRBD1,few,TRBJ1-1,CSVGQGDTEAFF,TGCAGCGTTGGACAGGGGGACACTGAAGCTTTCTTT
TRBV28,-,-,TRBJ2-3,CASGHLRKAATDTQYF,TGTGCCAGCGGGCACCTGCGTAAGGCTGCCACAGATACGCAGTATTTT
TRBV7-9,TRBD2,-,TRBJ2-3,CARSPLAGRTDTQYF,TGTGCCAGATCTCCTTTAGCGGGGCGCACAGATACGCAGTATTTT
TRBV11-1,-,few,TRBJ2-5,CASSQGQETQYF,TGTGCCAGCAGCCAGGGCCAAGAGACCCAGTACTTC
TRBV29-1,-,few,TRBJ1-1,CSVGAILNTEAFF,TGCAGCGTTGGGGCAATTCTGAACACTGAAGCTTTCTTT
TRBV15,TRBD1,few,TRBJ2-3,CATSRRTGGSTDTQYF,TGTGCCACCAGCAGAAGGACAGGGGGAAGCACAGATACGCAGTATTTT
TRBV7-8,-,-,TRBJ1-3,CASSSTRFSGNTIYF,TGTGCCAGCAGCTCGACACGTTTCTCTGGAAACACCATATATTTT
TRBV2,-,-,TRBJ1-6,CASSGQDGSPLHF,TGTGCCAGCAGTGGACAGGACGGATCACCCCTCCACTTT
TRBV6-5,TRBD1,-,TRBJ1-6,CASSFRQGRANSPLHF,TGTGCCAGCAGTTTCCGACAGGGAAGGGCGAATTCACCCCTCCACTTT
TRBV5-4,-,-,TRBJ1-6,CASSLDRVVNSPLHF,TGTGCCAGCAGCTTGGACAGGGTAGTTAATTCACCCCTCCACTTT
TRBV7-9,TRBD1,few,TRBJ2-6,CASSLAPAGGTSGANVLTF,TGTGCCAGCAGCTTAGCCCCTGCAGGGGGCACCTCTGGGGCCAACGTCCTGACTTTC
TRBV13,TRBD2,-,TRBJ2-1,CASSLGGGLASYNEQFF,TGTGCCAGCAGCTTGGGGGGGGGACTAGCCTCCTACAATGAGCAGTTCTTC
TRBV30,-,-,TRBJ1-2,CAWRPNGVRDYGYTF,TGTGCCTGGAGGCCCAACGGGGTGCGGGACTATGGCTACACCTTC
TRBV6-1,-,-,TRBJ2-5,CASSYDGGETQYF,TGTGCCAGCAGTTATGATGGGGGGGAGACCCAGTACTTC
TRBV9,-,-,TRBJ1-1,CASSAGSVSTEAFF,TGTGCCAGCAGCGCGGGGTCCGTGAGCACTGAAGCTTTCTTT
TRBV19,TRBD2,few,TRBJ2-7,CASSPRAGGRLAGEYYEQYF,TGTGCCAGTAGTCCCCGGGCAGGGGGACGGCTAGCGGGAGAGTACTACGAGCAGTACTTC
TRBV6-5,-,few,TRBJ2-3,CASSSQGTSTDTQYF,TGTGCCAGCAGTTCACAGGGCACTAGCACAGATACGCAGTATTTT
TRBV6-5,-,few,TRBJ2-7,CASRRLIGSEQYF,TGTGCCAGCAGGAGGCTAATCGGCAGCGAGCAGTACTTC
TRBV30,-,-,TRBJ1-1,CAWTRGASVEAFF,TGTGCCTGGACCCGGGGGGCTAGTGTTGAAGCTTTCTTT
TRBV30,TRBD2,few,TRBJ2-1,CAGHGTSGRTEQFF,TGTGCCGGCCACGGGACTAGCGGGAGAACAGAGCAGTTCTTC
TRBV5-6,TRBD1,-,TRBJ2-3,CASSLTGVTDTQYF,TGTGCCAGCAGCTTGACAGGGGTCACAGATACGCAGTATTTT
TRBV30,-,-,TRBJ2-7,CAWTRDNSYEQYF,TGTGCCTGGACCCGGGACAACTCCTACGAGCAGTACTTC
TRBV7-6,TRBD2,-,TRBJ2-5,CASALGLAGGQETQYF,TGTGCCAGCGCCCTCGGACTAGCGGGAGGCCAAGAGACCCAGTACTTC
TRBV7-2,-,once,TRBJ1-5,CASSLGQRNQPQHF,TGTGCCAGCAGCTTGGGACAACGGAATCAGCCCCAGCATTTT